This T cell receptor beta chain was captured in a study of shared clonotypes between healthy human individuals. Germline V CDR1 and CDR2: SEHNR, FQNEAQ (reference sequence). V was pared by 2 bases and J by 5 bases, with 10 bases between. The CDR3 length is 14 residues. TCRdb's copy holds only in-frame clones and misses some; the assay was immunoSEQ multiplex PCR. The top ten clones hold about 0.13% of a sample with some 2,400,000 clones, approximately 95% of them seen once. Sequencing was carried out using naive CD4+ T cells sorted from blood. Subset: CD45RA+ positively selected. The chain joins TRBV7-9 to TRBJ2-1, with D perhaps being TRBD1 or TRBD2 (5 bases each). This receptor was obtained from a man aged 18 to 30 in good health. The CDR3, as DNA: TGTGCCAGCAGCTTAAAGGGGACCAACAATGAGCAGTTCTTC. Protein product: CASSLKGTNNEQFF.